The entry below describes one T cell receptor (beta chain). The data derive from a study of OX40 agonist ivuxolimab in advanced cancers. Repertoires were generated with immunoSEQ multiplex PCR, while TCRdb's copy carries only in-frame clones and drops some. The sample carries around 99,000 clones, about 91% recorded once. The J segment lost 4 bases and the V segment lost 5 bases, leaving 8 bases of the junction unmatched. The length of the CDR3 is 14 residues. CDR1 MNHNY and CDR2 SVGAGI come from the germline V gene (reference sequence). This specimen consisted of CD4+ or CD8+ T cells sorted from blood, obtained in a trial of the OX40 agonist ivuxolimab. This TCR derives from an adult with an advanced solid tumor such as melanoma, head and neck, liver or kidney cancer. The V and J genes are TRBV6-6 and TRBJ2-7, with TRBD1 identical over 7 bases. In DNA form, the CDR3 reads TGTGCCAGCAGTCTGAATAGGGGGCTTTACGAGCAGTACTTC. This gives the protein CASSLNRGLYEQYF.